The entry below gives a single TCR beta chain sequence along with its context. The sample comes from a study of blood T cell repertoires in COVID-19. Background on the study: Nucleic acid was either cDNA or gDNA, and it came from T cells, B-cell-depleted T cells, or PBMCs.

Study processing details: For nucleated cells, counts were estimated from reference gene primer amplification. Assay: immunoSEQ multiplex PCR; the TCRdb copy retains only in-frame clones and omits some. V, J and clone size are taken as reported in that table, and D and trimming were inferred from the DNA itself. The table records hundreds of thousands of clones, roughly 90% of them present only once. CDR1 is MNHEY, CDR2 SVGAGI, per germline. The CDR3 has 15 residues. V lost 5 bases and J lost 1; bases outside the gene matches: 6. Input material: PBMCs or T cells enriched from blood (not recorded which). The chain joins TRBV6-5 to TRBJ2-7, with 9 bases aligning to TRBD1. The TCR was taken from a man between 25 and 39 years old who had been exposed to COVID-19. The CDR3 reads CASSLGQGRSYEQYF. CDR3 bases: TGTGCCAGCAGTCTGGGACAGGGCCGATCCTACGAGCAGTACTTC.